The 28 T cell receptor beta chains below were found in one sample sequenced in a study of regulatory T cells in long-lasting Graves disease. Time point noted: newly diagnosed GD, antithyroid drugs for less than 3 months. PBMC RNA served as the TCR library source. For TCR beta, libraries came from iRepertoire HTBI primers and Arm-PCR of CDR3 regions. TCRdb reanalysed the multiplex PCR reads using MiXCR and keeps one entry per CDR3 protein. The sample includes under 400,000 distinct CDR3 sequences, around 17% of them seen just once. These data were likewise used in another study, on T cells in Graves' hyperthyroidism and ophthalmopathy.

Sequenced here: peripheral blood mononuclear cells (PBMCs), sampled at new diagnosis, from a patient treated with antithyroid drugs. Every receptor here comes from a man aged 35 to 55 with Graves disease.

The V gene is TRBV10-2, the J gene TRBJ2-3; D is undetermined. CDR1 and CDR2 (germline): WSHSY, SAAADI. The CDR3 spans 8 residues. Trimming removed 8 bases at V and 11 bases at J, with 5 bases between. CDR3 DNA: TGCGCCAGCTCCGGGCAGTATTTT. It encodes CASSGQYF.

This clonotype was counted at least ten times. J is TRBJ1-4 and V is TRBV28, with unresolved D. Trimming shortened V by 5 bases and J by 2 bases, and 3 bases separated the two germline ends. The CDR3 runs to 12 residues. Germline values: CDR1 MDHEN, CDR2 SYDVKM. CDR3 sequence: CASSTTNEKLFF. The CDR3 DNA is TGTGCCAGCAGTACCACTAATGAAAAACTGTTTTTT.

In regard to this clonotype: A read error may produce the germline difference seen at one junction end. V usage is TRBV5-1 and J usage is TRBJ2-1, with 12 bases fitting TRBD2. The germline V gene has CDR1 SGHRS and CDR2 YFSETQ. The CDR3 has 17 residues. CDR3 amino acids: CASSLRLAGGGYNEQFF. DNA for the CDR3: TGTGCCAGCAGCTTGCGGCTAGCGGGGGGGGGATACAATGAGCAGTTCTTC.

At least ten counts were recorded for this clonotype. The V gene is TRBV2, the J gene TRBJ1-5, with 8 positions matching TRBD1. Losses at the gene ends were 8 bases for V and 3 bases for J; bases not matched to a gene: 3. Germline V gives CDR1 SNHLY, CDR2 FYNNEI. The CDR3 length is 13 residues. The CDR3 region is CASAQGVNQPQHF. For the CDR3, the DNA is TGTGCCAGCGCACAGGGGGTCAATCAGCCCCAGCATTTT.

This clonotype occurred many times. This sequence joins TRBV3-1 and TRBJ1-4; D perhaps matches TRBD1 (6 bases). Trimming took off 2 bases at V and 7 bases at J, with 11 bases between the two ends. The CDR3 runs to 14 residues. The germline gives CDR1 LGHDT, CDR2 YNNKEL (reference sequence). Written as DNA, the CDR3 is TGTGCCAGCAGCCAATGGGAAGGGGGTGAAAAACTGTTTTTT. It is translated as CASSQWEGGEKLFF. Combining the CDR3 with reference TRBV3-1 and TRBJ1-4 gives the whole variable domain DTAVSQTPKYLVTQMGNDKSIKCEQNLGHDTMYWYKQDSKKFLKIMFSYNNKELIINETVPNRFSPKSPDKAHLNLHINSLELGDSAVYFCASSQWEGGEKLFFGSGTQLSVL.

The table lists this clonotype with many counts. The CDR3 bases are TGTGCCAGCTCCCCCGCGCGCTCCTACGAGCAGTACTTC. Translated, it gives CASSPARSYEQYF. The V and J genes are TRBV18 and TRBJ2-7; D uncertain. Trimming cost V 6 bases and J 0 bases, with 9 bases left between them. The V gene's germline CDR1 is KGHSH and CDR2 LQKENI. This CDR3 spans 13 amino acids.

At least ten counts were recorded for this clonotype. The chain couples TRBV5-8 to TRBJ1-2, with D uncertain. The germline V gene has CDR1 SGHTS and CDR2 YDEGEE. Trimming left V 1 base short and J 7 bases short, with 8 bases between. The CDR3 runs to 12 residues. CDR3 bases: TGTGCCAGCAGCTTGATGTGGGGTGGCTACACCTTC. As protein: CASSLMWGGYTF.

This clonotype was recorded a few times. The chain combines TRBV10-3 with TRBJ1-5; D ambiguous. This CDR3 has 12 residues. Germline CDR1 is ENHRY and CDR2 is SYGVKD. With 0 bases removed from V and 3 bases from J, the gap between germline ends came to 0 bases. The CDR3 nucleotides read TGTGCCATCAGTGAGTCCAATCAGCCCCAGCATTTT. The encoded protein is CAISESNQPQHF.

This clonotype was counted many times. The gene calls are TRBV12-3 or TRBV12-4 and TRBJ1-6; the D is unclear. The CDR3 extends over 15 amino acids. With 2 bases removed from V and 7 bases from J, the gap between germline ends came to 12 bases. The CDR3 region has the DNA TGTGCCAGCAGTTTATCAGTGAGCCGCAATTCACCCCTCCACTTT. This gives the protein CASSLSVSRNSPLHF.

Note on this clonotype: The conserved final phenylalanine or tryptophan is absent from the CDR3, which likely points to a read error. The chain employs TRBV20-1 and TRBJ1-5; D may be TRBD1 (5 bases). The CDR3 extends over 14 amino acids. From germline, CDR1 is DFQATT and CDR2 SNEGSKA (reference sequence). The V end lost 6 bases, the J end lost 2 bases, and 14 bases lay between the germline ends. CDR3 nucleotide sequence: TGCAGTGCAACCCAGGGAGTTGGCAATCAGCCCCAGCATTCT. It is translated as CSATQGVGNQPQHS.

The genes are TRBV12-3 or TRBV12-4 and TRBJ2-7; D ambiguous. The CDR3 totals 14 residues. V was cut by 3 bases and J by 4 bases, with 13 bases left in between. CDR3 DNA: TGTGCCAGCAGTTTCGGTTTTCAGACTTACGAGCAGTACTTC. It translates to CASSFGFQTYEQYF.

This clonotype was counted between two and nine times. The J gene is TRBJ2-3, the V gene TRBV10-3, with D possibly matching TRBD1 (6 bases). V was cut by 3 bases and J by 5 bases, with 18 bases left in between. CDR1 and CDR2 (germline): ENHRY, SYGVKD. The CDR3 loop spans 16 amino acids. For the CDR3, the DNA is TGTGCCATCAGTGAACCTCAGGGGCGAGGGGGAGATACGCAGTATTTT. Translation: CAISEPQGRGGDTQYF.

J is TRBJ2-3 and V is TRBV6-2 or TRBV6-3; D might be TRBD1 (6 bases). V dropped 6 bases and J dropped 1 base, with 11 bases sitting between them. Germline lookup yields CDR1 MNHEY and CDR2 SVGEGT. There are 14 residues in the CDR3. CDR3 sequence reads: CASREQGRTDTQYF. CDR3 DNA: TGTGCCAGCAGGGAACAGGGCCGCACAGATACGCAGTATTTT.

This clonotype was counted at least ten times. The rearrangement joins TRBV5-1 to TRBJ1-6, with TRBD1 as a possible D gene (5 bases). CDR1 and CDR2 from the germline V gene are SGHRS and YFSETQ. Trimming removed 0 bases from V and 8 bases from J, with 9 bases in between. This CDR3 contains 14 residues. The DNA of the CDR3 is TGCGCCAGCAGCTTGGATACAGGAGATTCACCCCTCCACTTT. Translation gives CASSLDTGDSPLHF.

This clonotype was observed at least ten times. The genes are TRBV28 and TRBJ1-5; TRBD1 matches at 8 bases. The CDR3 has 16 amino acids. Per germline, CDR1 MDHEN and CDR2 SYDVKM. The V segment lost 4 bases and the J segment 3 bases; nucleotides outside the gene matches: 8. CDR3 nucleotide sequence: TGTGCCAGCAGTTCCCCCGGGACAGGCGACAATCAGCCCCAGCATTTT. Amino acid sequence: CASSSPGTGDNQPQHF.

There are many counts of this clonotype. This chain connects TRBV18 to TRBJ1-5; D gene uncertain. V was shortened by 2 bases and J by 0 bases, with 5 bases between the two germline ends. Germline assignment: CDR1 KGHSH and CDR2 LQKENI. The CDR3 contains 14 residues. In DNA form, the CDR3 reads TGTGCCAGCTCACCAGGGAATAGCAATCAGCCCCAGCATTTT. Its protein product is CASSPGNSNQPQHF.

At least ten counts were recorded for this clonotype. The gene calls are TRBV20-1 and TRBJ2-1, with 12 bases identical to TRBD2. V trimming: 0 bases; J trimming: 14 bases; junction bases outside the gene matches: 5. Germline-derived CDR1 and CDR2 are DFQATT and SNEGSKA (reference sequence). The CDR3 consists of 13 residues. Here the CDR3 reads CSARDFASGGEFF. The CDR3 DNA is TGCAGTGCTAGAGATTTTGCTAGCGGGGGGGAGTTCTTC.

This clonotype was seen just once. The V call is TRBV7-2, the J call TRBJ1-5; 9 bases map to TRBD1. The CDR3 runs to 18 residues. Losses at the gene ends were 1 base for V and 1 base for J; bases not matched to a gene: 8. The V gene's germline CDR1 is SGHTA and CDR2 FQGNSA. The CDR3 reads CASSLDPGQGGSNQPQHF. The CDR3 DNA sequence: TGTGCCAGCAGCTTAGACCCGGGACAGGGCGGGAGCAATCAGCCCCAGCATTTT.

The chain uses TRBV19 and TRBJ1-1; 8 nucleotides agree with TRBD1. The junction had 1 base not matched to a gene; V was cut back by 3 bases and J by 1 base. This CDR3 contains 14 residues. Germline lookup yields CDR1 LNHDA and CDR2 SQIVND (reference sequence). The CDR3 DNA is TGTGCCAGTAGTATCGGGACAGGGAACACTGAAGCTTTCTTT. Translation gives CASSIGTGNTEAFF.

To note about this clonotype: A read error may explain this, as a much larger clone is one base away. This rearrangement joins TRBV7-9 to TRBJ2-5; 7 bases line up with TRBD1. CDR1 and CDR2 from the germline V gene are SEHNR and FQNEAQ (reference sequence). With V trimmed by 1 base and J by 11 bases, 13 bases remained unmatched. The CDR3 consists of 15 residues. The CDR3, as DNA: TGTGCCAGCAGCTTAGGACAGGGTGGCTTTGGTGAGCAGTACTTC. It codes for CASSLGQGGFGEQYF.

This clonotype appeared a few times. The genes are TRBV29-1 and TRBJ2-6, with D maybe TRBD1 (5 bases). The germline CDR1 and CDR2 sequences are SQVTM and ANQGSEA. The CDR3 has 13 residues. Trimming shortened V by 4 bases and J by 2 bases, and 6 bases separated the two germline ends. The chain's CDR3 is CSVATAGANVLTF. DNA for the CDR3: TGCAGCGTTGCGACAGCTGGGGCCAACGTCCTGACTTTC.

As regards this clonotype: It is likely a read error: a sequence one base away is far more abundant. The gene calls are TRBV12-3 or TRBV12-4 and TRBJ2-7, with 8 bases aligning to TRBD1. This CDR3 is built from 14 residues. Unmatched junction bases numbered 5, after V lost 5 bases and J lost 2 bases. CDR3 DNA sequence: TGTGCCAGCAGTGCTCCACAGGGGGCCTACGAGCAGTACTTC. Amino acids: CASSAPQGAYEQYF.

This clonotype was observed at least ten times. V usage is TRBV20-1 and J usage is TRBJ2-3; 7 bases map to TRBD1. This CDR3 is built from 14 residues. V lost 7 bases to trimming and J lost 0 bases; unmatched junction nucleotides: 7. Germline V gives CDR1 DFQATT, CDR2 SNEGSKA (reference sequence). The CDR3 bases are TGCAGTGACAGGGGACAGCTAAGCACAGATACGCAGTATTTT. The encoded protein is CSDRGQLSTDTQYF.

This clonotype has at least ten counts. The CDR3 DNA reads as TGTGCCAGCAGTGACCGGACAGGCAGCAATCAGCCCCAGCATTTT. It codes for CASSDRTGSNQPQHF. The chain is built from TRBV2 and TRBJ1-5; 7 positions match TRBD1. The CDR3 length is 15 residues. Unmatched junction bases numbered 3, after V lost 3 bases and J lost 1 base. Germline lookup yields CDR1 SNHLY and CDR2 FYNNEI. Variable domain in full (rest from reference TRBV2 and TRBJ1-5): EPEVTQTPSHQVTQMGQEVILRCVPISNHLYFYWYRQILGQKVEFLVSFYNNEISEKSEIFDDQFSVERPDGSNFTLKIRSTKLEDSAMYFCASSDRTGSNQPQHFGDGTRLSIL.

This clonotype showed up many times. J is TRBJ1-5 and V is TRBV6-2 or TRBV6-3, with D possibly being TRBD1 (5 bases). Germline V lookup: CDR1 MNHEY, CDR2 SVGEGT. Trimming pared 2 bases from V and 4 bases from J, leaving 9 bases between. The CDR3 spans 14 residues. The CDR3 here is CASSYLAGNQPQHF. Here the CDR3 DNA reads TGTGCCAGCAGTTACCTTGCAGGGAATCAGCCCCAGCATTTT.

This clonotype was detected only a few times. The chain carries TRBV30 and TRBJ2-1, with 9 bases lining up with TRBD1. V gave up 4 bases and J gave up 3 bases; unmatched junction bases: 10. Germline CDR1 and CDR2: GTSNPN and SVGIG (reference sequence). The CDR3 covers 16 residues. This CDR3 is CAWTTWGDRDYNEQFF. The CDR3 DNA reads TGTGCCTGGACCACTTGGGGGGACAGGGACTACAATGAGCAGTTCTTC.

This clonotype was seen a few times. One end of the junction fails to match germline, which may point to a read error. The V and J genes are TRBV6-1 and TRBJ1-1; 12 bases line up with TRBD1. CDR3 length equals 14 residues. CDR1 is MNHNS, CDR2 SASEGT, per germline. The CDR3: CASRLGQGATEAFF. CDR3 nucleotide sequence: TGTGCCAGCAGATTGGGACAGGGGGCTACTGAAGCCTTCTTT.

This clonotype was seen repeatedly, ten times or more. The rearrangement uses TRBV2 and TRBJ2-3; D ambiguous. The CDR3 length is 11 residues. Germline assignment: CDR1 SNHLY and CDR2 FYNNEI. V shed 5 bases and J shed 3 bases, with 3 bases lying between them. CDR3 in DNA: TGTGCCAGCAGTTGGACAGATACGCAGTATTTT. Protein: CASSWTDTQYF.